The rows below give T cell receptor beta chains drawn from one sample of a study of blood T cell repertoires in COVID-19. TCRdb's copy holds only in-frame clones and misses some; the assay was immunoSEQ multiplex PCR. The table shows some 100,000 clones, with about 90% occurring only once. The sequencing sample was made of peripheral blood. These receptors came from a human donor in a cohort sampled during active COVID-19. Both conserved end residues are part of each CDR3. D genes are given only for firm matches. Not all rows give a size; the values are once, few, many and, for expanded clones, a class.

d_gene,v_gene,j_gene,abundance,CDR3aa,CDR3nt
TRBD1,TRBV10-3,TRBJ1-2,NA,CAISEGQGAVGYTF,TGTGCCATCAGTGAAGGTCAGGGGGCGGTTGGCTACACCTTC
NA,TRBV27,TRBJ1-2,NA,CASSPGGVYGYTF,TGTGCCAGCAGCCCGGGGGGGGTCTATGGCTACACCTTC
NA,TRBV10-3,TRBJ1-2,NA,CAISESTDGYTF,TGTGCCATCAGTGAGTCAACGGATGGCTACACCTTC
TRBD2,TRBV30,TRBJ2-5,NA,CACLTESSGGQETQYF,TGTGCCTGCTTGACAGAGTCTAGCGGGGGCCAAGAGACCCAGTACTTC
NA,TRBV2,TRBJ2-3,NA,CASDRGGFTDTQYF,TGTGCCAGCGACCGAGGGGGATTCACAGATACGCAGTATTTT
NA,TRBV6-2/TRBV6-3,TRBJ2-1,NA,CASSYSTWTDEQFF,TGTGCCAGCAGTTACTCAACATGGACAGACGAGCAGTTCTTC
TRBD2,TRBV30,TRBJ2-3,NA,CAWSVPDGGLAGGRRGTQYF,TGTGCCTGGAGTGTACCGGACGGAGGACTAGCGGGGGGCAGGCGGGGTACGCAGTATTTT
TRBD2,TRBV9,TRBJ2-1,few,CASSAILAGDYNEQFF,TGTGCCAGCAGCGCAATCCTAGCGGGGGATTACAATGAGCAGTTCTTC
NA,TRBV3-1/TRBV3-2,TRBJ2-7,NA,CASSPFWHEQYF,TGTGCCAGCAGCCCATTCTGGCACGAGCAGTACTTC
NA,TRBV7-2,TRBJ2-5,NA,CASSNGRAVETQYF,TGTGCCAGCAGCAACGGGCGGGCGGTTGAGACCCAGTACTTC
NA,TRBV7-9,TRBJ1-5,few,CASTTEGSNQPQHF,TGTGCCAGCACCACGGAGGGGAGCAATCAGCCCCAGCATTTT
NA,TRBV11-2,TRBJ1-6,NA,CASSFSGLNSPLHF,TGTGCCAGCAGCTTCTCAGGGCTAAATTCACCCCTCCACTTT
TRBD1,TRBV27,TRBJ1-5,NA,CASRLGTGQIQPQHF,TGTGCCAGCCGGCTCGGGACAGGGCAGATTCAGCCCCAGCATTTT
NA,TRBV5-1,TRBJ1-4,NA,CASSFWGPSEKLFF,TGCGCCAGCAGCTTTTGGGGGCCGAGCGAAAAACTGTTTTTT
TRBD1,TRBV18,TRBJ2-2,once,CASSPGQGGVTGELFF,TGTGCCAGCTCACCAGGACAGGGAGGCGTCACCGGGGAGCTGTTTTTT
NA,TRBV13,TRBJ2-1,NA,CASSSIGVSYNEQFF,TGTGCCAGCAGCTCGATCGGGGTTTCCTACAATGAGCAGTTCTTC
NA,TRBV27,TRBJ1-3,NA,CASSPFSGNTIYF,TGTGCCAGCAGCCCCTTCTCTGGAAACACCATATATTTT
NA,TRBV14,TRBJ2-7,NA,CASSSQRHEQYF,TGTGCCAGCAGCTCCCAGAGGCACGAGCAGTACTTC
TRBD1,TRBV5-1,TRBJ2-2,NA,CASSLGQGGELFF,TGCGCCAGCAGCTTGGGACAGGGCGGGGAGCTGTTTTTT
NA,TRBV5-1,TRBJ2-7,NA,CASSFPGTYEQYF,TGCGCCAGCAGCTTCCCGGGGACCTACGAGCAGTACTTC
TRBD1,TRBV18,TRBJ2-1,NA,CASSLTGGHEQFF,TGTGCCAGCTCACTCACAGGGGGCCATGAGCAGTTCTTC
NA,TRBV29-1,TRBJ2-5,NA,CSAGAGTYQETQYF,TGCAGCGCTGGTGCCGGGACATACCAAGAGACCCAGTACTTC
NA,TRBV2,TRBJ2-7,NA,CASSEWGGRNEQYF,TGTGCCAGCAGTGAATGGGGGGGCCGTAACGAGCAGTACTTC
NA,TRBV7-9,TRBJ1-1,NA,CASSLGSGTEAFF,TGTGCCAGCAGCTTGGGGAGTGGCACTGAAGCTTTCTTT
NA,TRBV7-3,TRBJ2-2,NA,CASAGLSTGELFF,TGTGCCAGCGCGGGCCTCTCTACCGGGGAGCTGTTTTTT
TRBD1,TRBV9,TRBJ2-7,once,CASSVGQRSYEQYF,TGTGCCAGCAGCGTGGGACAGCGATCTTACGAGCAGTACTTC
TRBD1,TRBV19,TRBJ1-5,NA,CASSIGWRGRSSNQPQHF,TGTGCCAGTAGTATCGGGTGGAGGGGGCGAAGTAGCAATCAGCCCCAGCATTTT
NA,TRBV7-2,TRBJ1-2,NA,CASSSNGGVGYTF,TGTGCCAGCAGCTCCAATGGAGGGGTCGGCTACACCTTC
NA,TRBV12-3/TRBV12-4,TRBJ1-2,NA,CASSFTGLVGYTF,TGTGCCAGCAGTTTTACAGGGTTAGTGGGCTACACCTTC
NA,TRBV7-2,TRBJ2-1,NA,CASSPPTSFDEQFF,TGTGCCAGCAGCCCTCCGACTAGTTTTGATGAGCAGTTCTTC
TRBD1,TRBV7-9,TRBJ1-1,NA,CASSGDRAVYEAFF,TGTGCCAGCAGCGGGGACAGGGCGGTCTATGAAGCTTTCTTT
TRBD1,TRBV4-1,TRBJ2-1,NA,CASSQVGQGAREQFF,TGCGCCAGCAGCCAAGTAGGACAGGGGGCACGTGAGCAGTTCTTC
NA,TRBV18,TRBJ1-2,NA,CASSPDPRGEDGYTF,TGTGCCAGCTCACCGGACCCTCGGGGGGAGGATGGCTACACCTTC
NA,TRBV7-3,TRBJ2-3,NA,CASSQSADTQYF,TGTGCCAGCAGCCAGAGCGCAGATACGCAGTATTTT
NA,TRBV19,TRBJ1-2,NA,CASSIWSASPYGYTF,TGTGCCAGTAGTATTTGGTCAGCGTCCCCCTATGGCTACACCTTC
NA,TRBV11-2,TRBJ1-3,NA,CASSFAGSGNTIYF,TGTGCCAGCAGCTTCGCAGGGTCCGGAAACACCATATATTTT
NA,TRBV19,TRBJ1-2,once,CASSIPGYSNYGYTF,TGTGCCAGTAGTATCCCAGGATACTCCAACTATGGCTACACCTTC
TRBD1,TRBV7-2,TRBJ2-2,NA,CASSQDRVYTGELFF,TGTGCCAGCAGCCAGGACAGGGTTTACACCGGGGAGCTGTTTTTT
NA,TRBV4-3,TRBJ1-6,NA,CASSVTYRDNSPLHF,TGCGCCAGCAGCGTTACCTACAGGGATAATTCACCCCTCCACTTT
NA,TRBV27,TRBJ1-5,few,CASSLYGGKQPQHF,TGTGCCAGCAGTTTATATGGGGGGAAACAGCCCCAGCATTTT
TRBD2,TRBV5-1,TRBJ2-5,NA,CASSPGLVGETQYF,TGCGCCAGCAGCCCGGGACTAGTGGGGGAGACCCAGTACTTC
NA,TRBV4-3,TRBJ2-5,once,CASSQDRRAQETQYF,TGCGCCAGCAGCCAAGATCGGAGAGCCCAGGAGACCCAGTACTTC
TRBD2,TRBV7-8,TRBJ2-1,NA,CASSRGTSGGHEQFF,TGTGCCAGCAGCCGGGGGACTAGCGGGGGTCATGAGCAGTTCTTC
NA,TRBV4-1,TRBJ2-1,NA,CASSQASRNNEQFF,TGCGCCAGCAGCCAAGCCTCGCGAAACAATGAGCAGTTCTTC
NA,TRBV2,TRBJ2-7,NA,CASSEAARTYEQYF,TGTGCCAGCAGTGAAGCTGCCAGGACCTACGAGCAGTACTTC
TRBD2,TRBV3-1/TRBV3-2,TRBJ2-1,once,CASSPPIRGGIVDEQFF,TGTGCCAGCAGCCCTCCTATACGGGGGGGTATAGTAGATGAGCAGTTCTTC
TRBD1,TRBV7-9,TRBJ1-5,few,CASSSTGANQPQHF,TGTGCCAGCAGCTCCACAGGGGCCAATCAGCCCCAGCATTTT
TRBD2,TRBV28,TRBJ2-7,NA,CASRPTSGGKYEQYF,TGTGCCAGCAGGCCAACTAGCGGGGGAAAGTACGAGCAGTACTTC
NA,TRBV6-2/TRBV6-3,TRBJ2-5,NA,CASSYETVLGTQYF,TGTGCCAGCAGTTATGAGACCGTCCTAGGGACCCAGTACTTC
TRBD2,TRBV20-1,TRBJ2-3,NA,CSARDAGVAYF,TGCAGTGCTAGAGATGCGGGGGTTGCGTATTTT
NA,TRBV7-2,TRBJ2-5,NA,CASSLVAGRETQYF,TGTGCCAGCAGCTTAGTGGCGGGGCGGGAGACCCAGTACTTC
NA,TRBV7-9,TRBJ2-3,NA,CASSLARGATDTQYF,TGTGCCAGCAGCTTAGCCAGGGGAGCCACAGATACGCAGTATTTT
TRBD1,TRBV14,TRBJ2-5,NA,CASSQDRGYVGETQYF,TGTGCCAGCAGCCAAGACAGGGGGTACGTCGGAGAGACCCAGTACTTC